A selection of T cell receptor beta chains follows, all from one sample in a study of blood T cells in healthy people across ages. A single record per CDR3 protein comes from TCRdb applying MiXCR to the 5' RACE reads. The sample lists 750,000 to 1,000,000 distinct CDR3 sequences; 25% to 30% were seen once. These records were also assigned to another study, of T cells of mothers and their children.

The specimen was blood. All receptors derive from a woman aged 40 to 55 in good health. Each CDR3 is given with its conserved first and last residue. The D gene is left open where the match is weak. Clone sizes are given selectively: once, few, many, or a class where the clone is expanded.

TRBV12-3/TRBV12-4	TRBJ1-1	NA	TRBD1	CASSSGTGRVTEAFF	TGTGCCAGCAGTTCTGGGACAGGGAGAGTTACTGAAGCTTTCTTT
TRBV29-1	TRBJ2-1	few	NA	CSVEDRRESYNEQFF	TGCAGCGTTGAAGATCGTAGGGAGTCCTACAATGAGCAGTTCTTC
TRBV18	TRBJ2-5	NA	NA	CASSPPEYQETQYF	TGTGCCAGCTCACCACCCGAGTACCAAGAGACCCAGTACTTC
TRBV5-6	TRBJ2-7	NA	TRBD2	CASTSWGLAGGVGEQYF	TGTGCCAGCACCTCTTGGGGGCTAGCGGGGGGAGTAGGCGAGCAGTACTTC
TRBV29-1	TRBJ1-2	NA	NA	CSVEVPAGYGYTF	TGCAGCGTTGAAGTACCGGCAGGCTATGGCTACACCTTC
TRBV12-3/TRBV12-4	TRBJ2-3	NA	NA	CASSLWSKSYTDTQYF	TGTGCCAGCAGTTTGTGGTCGAAATCCTACACAGATACGCAGTATTTT
TRBV6-1	TRBJ2-7	few	NA	CASSAVRVNEQYF	TGTGCCAGCAGTGCGGTCAGGGTGAACGAGCAGTACTTC
TRBV20-1	TRBJ1-2	many	TRBD1	CSAPSPDRDANYGYTF	TGCAGTGCTCCATCCCCGGACAGGGACGCTAACTATGGCTACACCTTC
TRBV28	TRBJ2-1	few	NA	CASTQGGRHEQFF	TGTGCCAGCACTCAAGGGGGGCGGCATGAGCAGTTCTTC
TRBV9	TRBJ1-2	few	TRBD1	CASSIGQADGYTF	TGTGCCAGCAGCATCGGACAGGCTGATGGCTACACCTTC
TRBV6-2/TRBV6-3	TRBJ2-7	NA	TRBD1	CASRAGTGATYEQYF	TGTGCCAGCAGGGCCGGGACAGGGGCGACCTACGAGCAGTACTTC
TRBV12-3/TRBV12-4	TRBJ1-2	few	TRBD1	CASRSTGVGGYTF	TGTGCCAGCAGGTCCACAGGGGTTGGTGGCTACACCTTC
TRBV12-3/TRBV12-4	TRBJ1-1	NA	NA	CASSLDPGANIEAFF	TGTGCCAGCAGTCTAGACCCAGGAGCGAACATTGAAGCTTTCTTT